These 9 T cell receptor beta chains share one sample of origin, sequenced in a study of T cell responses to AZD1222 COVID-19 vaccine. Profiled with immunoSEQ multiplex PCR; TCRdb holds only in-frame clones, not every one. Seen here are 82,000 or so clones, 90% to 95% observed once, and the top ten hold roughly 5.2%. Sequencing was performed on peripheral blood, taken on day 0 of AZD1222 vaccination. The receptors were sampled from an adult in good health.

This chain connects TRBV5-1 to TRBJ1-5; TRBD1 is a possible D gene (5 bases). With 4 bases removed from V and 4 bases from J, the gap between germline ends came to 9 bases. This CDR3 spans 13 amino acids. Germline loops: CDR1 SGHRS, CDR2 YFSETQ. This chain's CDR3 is CASSPGPNQPQHF. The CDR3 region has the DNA TGCGCCAGCAGCCCGGGACCTAATCAGCCCCAGCATTTT.

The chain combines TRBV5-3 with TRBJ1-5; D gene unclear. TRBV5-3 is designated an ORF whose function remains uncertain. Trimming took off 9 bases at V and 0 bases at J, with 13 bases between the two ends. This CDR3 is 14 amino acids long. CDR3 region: CATNGKYSNQPQHF. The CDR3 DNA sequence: TGTGCCACCAACGGGAAGTATAGCAATCAGCCCCAGCATTTT.

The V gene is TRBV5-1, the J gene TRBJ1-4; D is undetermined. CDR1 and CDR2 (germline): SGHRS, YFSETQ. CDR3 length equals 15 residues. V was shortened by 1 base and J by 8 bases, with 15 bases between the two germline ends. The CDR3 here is CASSLSGLPPEKLFF. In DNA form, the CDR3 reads TGCGCCAGCAGCTTGTCAGGTCTCCCCCCGGAAAAACTGTTTTTT. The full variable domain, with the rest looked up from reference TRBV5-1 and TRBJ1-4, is KAGVTQTPRYLIKTRGQQVTLSCSPISGHRSVSWYQQTPGQGLQFLFEYFSETQRNKGNFPGRFSGRQFSNSRSEMNVSTLELGDSALYLCASSLSGLPPEKLFFGSGTQLSVL.

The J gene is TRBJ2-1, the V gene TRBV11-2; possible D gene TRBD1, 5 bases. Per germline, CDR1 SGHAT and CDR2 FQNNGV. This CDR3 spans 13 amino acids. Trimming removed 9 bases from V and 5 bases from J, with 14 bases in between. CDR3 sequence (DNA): TGTGCCAGTATCAGGGTTTTTAACAATGAGCAGTTCTTC. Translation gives CASIRVFNNEQFF.

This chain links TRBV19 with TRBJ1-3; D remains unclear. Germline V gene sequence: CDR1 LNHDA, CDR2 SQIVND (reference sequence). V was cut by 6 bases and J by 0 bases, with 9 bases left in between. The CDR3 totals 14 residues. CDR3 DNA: TGTGCCAGTAGGGCGGGGATCTCTGGAAACACCATATATTTT. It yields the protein CASRAGISGNTIYF. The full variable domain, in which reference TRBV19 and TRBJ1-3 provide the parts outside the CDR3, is DGGITQSPKYLFRKEGQNVTLSCEQNLNHDAMYWYRQDPGQGLRLIYYSQIVNDFQKGDIAEGYSVSREKKESFPLTVTSAQKNPTAFYLCASRAGISGNTIYFGEGSWLTVV.

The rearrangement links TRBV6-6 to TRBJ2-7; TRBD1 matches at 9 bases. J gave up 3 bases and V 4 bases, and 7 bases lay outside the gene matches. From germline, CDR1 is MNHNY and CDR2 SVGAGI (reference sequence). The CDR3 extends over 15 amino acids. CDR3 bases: TGTGCCAGCAGTTTCGACAGGGGGGACTACTACGAGCAGTACTTC. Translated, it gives CASSFDRGDYYEQYF.

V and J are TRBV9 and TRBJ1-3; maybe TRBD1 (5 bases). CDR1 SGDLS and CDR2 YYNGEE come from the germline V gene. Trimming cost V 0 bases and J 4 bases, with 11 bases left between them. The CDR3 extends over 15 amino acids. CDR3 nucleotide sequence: TGTGCCAGCAGCGTAGCTGCGGGGACGGGAAACACCATATATTTT. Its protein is CASSVAAGTGNTIYF. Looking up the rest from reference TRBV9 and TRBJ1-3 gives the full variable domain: DSGVTQTPKHLITATGQRVTLRCSPRSGDLSVYWYQQSLDQGLQFLIQYYNGEERAKGNILERFSAQQFPDLHSELNLSSLELGDSALYFCASSVAAGTGNTIYFGEGSWLTVV.

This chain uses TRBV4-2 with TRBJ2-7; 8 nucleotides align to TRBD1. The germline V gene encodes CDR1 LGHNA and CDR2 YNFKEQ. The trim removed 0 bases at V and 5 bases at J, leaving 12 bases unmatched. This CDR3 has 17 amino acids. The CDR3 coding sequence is TGTGCCAGCAGCCAAGATAGGGCAGGGGGCTTTTCTGACGAGCAGTACTTC. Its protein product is CASSQDRAGGFSDEQYF.

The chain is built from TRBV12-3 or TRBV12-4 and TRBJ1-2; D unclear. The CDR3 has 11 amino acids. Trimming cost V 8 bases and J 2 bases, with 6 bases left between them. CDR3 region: CASSTNYGYTF. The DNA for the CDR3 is TGTGCCAGCTCAACAAACTATGGCTACACCTTC.